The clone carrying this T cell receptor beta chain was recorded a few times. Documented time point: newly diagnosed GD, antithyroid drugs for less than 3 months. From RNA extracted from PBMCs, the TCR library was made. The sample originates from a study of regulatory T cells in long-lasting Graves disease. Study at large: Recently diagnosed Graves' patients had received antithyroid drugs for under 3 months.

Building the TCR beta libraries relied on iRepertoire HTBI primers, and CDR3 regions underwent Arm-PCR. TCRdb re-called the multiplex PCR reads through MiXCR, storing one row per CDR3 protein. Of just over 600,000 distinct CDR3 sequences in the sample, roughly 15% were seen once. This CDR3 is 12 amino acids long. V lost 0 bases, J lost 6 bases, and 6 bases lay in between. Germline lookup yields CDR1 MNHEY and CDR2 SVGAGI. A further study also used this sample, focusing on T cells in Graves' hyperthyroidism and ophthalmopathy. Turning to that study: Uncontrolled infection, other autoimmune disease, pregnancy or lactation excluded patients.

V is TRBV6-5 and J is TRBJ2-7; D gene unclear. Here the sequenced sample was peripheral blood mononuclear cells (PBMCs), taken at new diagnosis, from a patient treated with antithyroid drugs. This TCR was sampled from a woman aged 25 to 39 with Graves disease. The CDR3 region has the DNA TGTGCCAGCAGTTACTCCCGAGGCGAGCAGTACTTC. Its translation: CASSYSRGEQYF.